These 16 T cell receptor beta chains originate from one sample sequenced in a study of chemoradiotherapy in HPV16-positive cancers. Sequencing was performed with immunoSEQ multiplex PCR; in TCRdb, only in-frame clones are kept and a portion is missing. This sample has 20,000 to 25,000 clones; roughly 90% occur once, and the top ten carry 5.8%. The sample here was blood, taken from a patient who underwent chemoradiotherapy. These receptor sequences come from a human donor with HPV-associated anogenital cancer.

The chain carries TRBV23-1 and TRBJ2-2; 9 bases line up with TRBD1. TRBV23-1 is annotated as an ORF whose role is uncertain. This CDR3 is built from 15 residues. The junction had 2 bases not matched to a gene; V was cut back by 0 bases and J by 6 bases. The CDR3: CASSQSGTGSGELFF. The CDR3, as DNA: TGCGCCAGCAGTCAATCGGGGACAGGGTCCGGGGAGCTGTTTTTT.

The chain combines TRBV5-1 with TRBJ2-1, with TRBD2 matching 8 bases. The CDR3 consists of 14 residues. Germline CDR1 reads SGHRS; CDR2 reads YFSETQ. With 4 bases clipped from V and 15 bases from J, the junction kept 15 bases outside the gene matches. The CDR3: CASSPTSEPISLFF. The CDR3 DNA reads TGCGCCAGCAGCCCGACTAGCGAGCCTATCAGTCTGTTCTTC.

This clone appeared a few times. The gene calls are TRBV30 and TRBJ1-1; weak D call: TRBD1 (5 bases). Germline V CDR1 and CDR2: GTSNPN, SVGIG (reference sequence). V gave up 4 bases and J gave up 4 bases, with 13 bases separating them. The CDR3 covers 13 residues. Written as DNA, the CDR3 is TGTGCCTGGACAAGGCGGGGGAGCACTGAAGCTTTCTTT. Residues: CAWTRRGSTEAFF.

The V call is TRBV5-1, the J call TRBJ1-1; the D gene is possibly TRBD1 (5 bases). CDR1 and CDR2 from the germline V gene are SGHRS and YFSETQ. The V end was cut by 0 bases, the J end by 1 base, with 7 bases between. CDR3 length: 14 residues. CDR3 bases: TGCGCCAGCAGCTTGGGGGGCCCGAACACTGAAGCTTTCTTT. Its translation is CASSLGGPNTEAFF.

This chain connects TRBV10-2 to TRBJ1-1; no clear D gene. The CDR3 has 13 residues. CDR1 is WSHSY, CDR2 SAAADI, per germline. V was pared by 2 bases and J by 4 bases, with 8 bases between. The CDR3, as DNA: TGCGCCAGCAGTGAGAGTGGAAGCACTGAAGCTTTCTTT. It translates to CASSESGSTEAFF.

This chain joins TRBV15 and TRBJ2-3; 10 bases are shared with TRBD2. The CDR3 loop spans 18 amino acids. Trimming removed 1 base from V and 3 bases from J; junction bases left unmatched: 10. From germline, CDR1 is LNHNV and CDR2 YYDKDF (reference sequence). The CDR3 is CATSRARTSGGATDTQYF. The CDR3 region has the DNA TGTGCCACCAGCAGAGCCCGGACGAGCGGGGGGGCAACAGATACGCAGTATTTT.

This clone was found once. J is TRBJ2-3 and V is TRBV7-3; D not certain. Germline CDR1 SGHTA, CDR2 FQGTGA. The CDR3 totals 15 residues. Trimming cost V 2 bases and J 0 bases, with 9 bases left between them. DNA of the CDR3: TGTGCCAGCAGCTTACGAGGTCAGAGCACAGATACGCAGTATTTT. Amino acids: CASSLRGQSTDTQYF.

V gene TRBV6-1 combines with J gene TRBJ1-6; D is unresolved. Trimming stripped 1 base from V and 9 bases from J, with 10 bases between. Germline V gene sequence: CDR1 MNHNS, CDR2 SASEGT. This CDR3 contains 14 residues. Written as DNA, the CDR3 is TGTGCCAGCAGTGAAGGAAGGGTAGCTTCACCCCTCCACTTT. It yields the protein CASSEGRVASPLHF.

The V and J genes are TRBV7-6 and TRBJ1-2; no clear D gene. The CDR3 extends over 12 amino acids. CDR1 is SGHVS and CDR2 is FNYEAQ in the germline V gene. The V end was cut by 0 bases, the J end by 8 bases, with 7 bases between. The CDR3, as DNA: TGTGCCAGCAGCTTAGCAGTGGGGGGCTACACCTTC. This encodes CASSLAVGGYTF.

The chain couples TRBV11-3 to TRBJ1-1, with D unresolved. Germline V gives CDR1 SGHNT, CDR2 YENEEA. CDR3 length equals 13 residues. Trimming removed 5 bases from V and 8 bases from J, with 15 bases in between. CDR3: CASSLTSGAEAFF. In DNA, the CDR3 is TGTGCCAGCAGCCTCACCTCGGGAGCGGAAGCTTTCTTT. The full variable domain, its missing parts supplied by reference TRBV11-3 and TRBJ1-1, is EAGVVQSPRYKIIEKKQPVAFWCNPISGHNTLYWYLQNLGQGPELLIRYENEEAVDDSQLPKDRFSAERLKGVDSTLKIQPAELGDSAVYLCASSLTSGAEAFFGQGTRLTVV.

The rearrangement joins TRBV7-6 to TRBJ1-1, with D unclear. The CDR3 runs to 13 residues. CDR1 and CDR2 (germline): SGHVS, FNYEAQ. V was shortened by 5 bases and J by 4 bases, with 11 bases between the two germline ends. The CDR3 coding sequence is TGTGCCAGCAGCGACAACCTGCCCACTGAAGCTTTCTTT. Encoded protein: CASSDNLPTEAFF.

This rearrangement joins TRBV19 to TRBJ1-1; TRBD1 matches 12 bases. The CDR3 is made up of 14 amino acids. Germline V gene data show CDR1 as LNHDA and CDR2 as SQIVND (reference sequence). J gave up 4 bases and V 9 bases, and 6 bases lay outside the gene matches. The CDR3 DNA reads as TGTGCCAGCACGGGGACAGGGGGCCGCACTGAAGCTTTCTTT. Amino acid sequence: CASTGTGGRTEAFF.

This chain links TRBV27 with TRBJ2-1; D gene uncertain. V was pared by 0 bases and J by 7 bases, with 7 bases between. CDR3 length equals 13 residues. Germline CDR1 is MNHEY and CDR2 is SMNVEV (reference sequence). The CDR3 sequence is CASSLSRTNEQFF. CDR3 DNA sequence: TGTGCCAGCAGTTTATCGCGAACTAATGAGCAGTTCTTC.

The genes are TRBV18 and TRBJ1-2, with a weak D call TRBD1 (5 bases). Trimming removed 6 bases from V and 8 bases from J, with 16 bases in between. Germline V gives CDR1 KGHSH, CDR2 LQKENI. CDR3 size: 13 residues. The CDR3 bases are TGTGCCAGCTCCCGGGAAAGGGGTGAAGGCTACACCTTC. Translation: CASSRERGEGYTF.

The DNA for the CDR3 is TGTGCCAGCAGCTCAAAGGGGATCTCTGGAAACACCATATATTTT. As protein: CASSSKGISGNTIYF. This chain joins TRBV6-5 and TRBJ1-3; D is possibly TRBD1 (5 bases). The V end was cut by 6 bases, the J end by 0 bases, with 12 bases between. The V gene's germline CDR1 is MNHEY and CDR2 SVGAGI. There are 15 residues in the CDR3.

This chain joins TRBV6-1 and TRBJ2-5; 7 nucleotides agree with TRBD1. Germline V gives CDR1 MNHNS, CDR2 SASEGT. V trimming: 4 bases; J trimming: 1 base; junction bases outside the gene matches: 3. The length of the CDR3 is 14 residues. The CDR3 loop reads CASSANRGQETQYF. CDR3 in DNA: TGTGCCAGCAGTGCCAACAGGGGCCAAGAGACCCAGTACTTC.